This record concerns one T cell receptor beta chain sequence. The antigen is not known. V lost 1 base, J lost 14 bases, and 17 bases lay in between. Germline CDR1 and CDR2: MNHNS and SASEGT. The CDR3 has 13 amino acids. Treatment was busulfan-fludarabine conditioning, a marrow graft, and cyclophosphamide on days +3 and +4. Assay: immunoSEQ multiplex PCR; the TCRdb copy retains only in-frame clones and omits some. The repertoire holds some 7,100 clones, with 80% to 90% as singletons. This sample stems from a study of T cells after posttransplantation cyclophosphamide. Study-level results: Donor-recipient repertoire similarity was low at 1-2 months, rising over year one. Blood and skin or GI T cell repertoires showed limited TRB overlap. After PTCy, TRB diversity resembled that of CNI/methotrexate controls.

Material: CD4+ T cells sorted from blood, obtained approximately 1,200 days after allogeneic stem cell transplant with posttransplant cyclophosphamide. The sequence was obtained from a female patient aged 40 to 55 who received an allogeneic stem cell transplant from a related donor, was CMV-positive, and had no GVHD. Some T cells may trace back to the graft donor. The chain carries TRBV6-1 and TRBJ2-5; D is possibly TRBD1 (6 bases). CDR3 region: CASSEVGQGKPYF. CDR3 bases: TGTGCCAGCAGTGAAGTAGGGCAGGGGAAGCCATACTTC.